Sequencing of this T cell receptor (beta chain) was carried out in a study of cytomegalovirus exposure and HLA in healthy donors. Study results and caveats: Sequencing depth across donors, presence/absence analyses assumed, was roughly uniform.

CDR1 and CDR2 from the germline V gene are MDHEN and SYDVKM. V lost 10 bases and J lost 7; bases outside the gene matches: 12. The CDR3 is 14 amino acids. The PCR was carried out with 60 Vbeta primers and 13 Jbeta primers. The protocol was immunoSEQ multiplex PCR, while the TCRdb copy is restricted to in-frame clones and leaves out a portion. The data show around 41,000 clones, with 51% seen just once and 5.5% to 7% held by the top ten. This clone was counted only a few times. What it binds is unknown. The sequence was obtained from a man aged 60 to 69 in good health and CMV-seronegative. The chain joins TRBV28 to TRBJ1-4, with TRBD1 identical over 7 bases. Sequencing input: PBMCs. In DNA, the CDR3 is TGTGCCATCGCATCCGGGACAGAGCCTGAAAAACTGTTTTTT. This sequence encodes CAIASGTEPEKLFF. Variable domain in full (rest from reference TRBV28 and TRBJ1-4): DVKVTQSSRYLVKRTGEKVFLECVQDMDHENMFWYRQDPGLGLRLIYFSYDVKMKEKGDIPEGYSVSREKKERFSLILESASTNQTSMYLCAIASGTEPEKLFFGSGTQLSVL.